This T cell receptor (beta chain) appears in the sequencing data of a study of blood T cell repertoires in COVID-19. Study-level background: Some COVID-19 samples were acute and others convalescent; all came from the United States, Italy and Spain. PBMCs, B-cell-depleted T cells, or T cells were the source of the cDNA or gDNA that made up the material.

The CDR3 contains 15 residues. The germline CDR1 and CDR2 sequences are SGDLS and YYNGEE. Trimming cost V 1 base and J 6 bases; bases outside gene matches: 10. Authors' analysis steps: Estimates of nucleated cell counts were drawn from the amplification of reference gene primers. Measured with immunoSEQ multiplex PCR; TCRdb has only the in-frame clones, and not every one. D and trimming come from the DNA, and the V and J calls and clone size come from that table. The sample has about 80,000 clones, about 91% seen once. What was sequenced was peripheral blood. The origin of this receptor is a woman of 80 years or more with acute or convalescent COVID-19. This chain links TRBV9 with TRBJ2-7; 7 bases are a match to TRBD1. For the CDR3, the DNA is TGTGCCAGCAGCGTACAGGGGGACGGGTTAGCCGAGCAGTACTTC. Translated: CASSVQGDGLAEQYF.